The next 24 T cell receptor beta chains were all read from a single sample in a study of T cells after yellow fever vaccination. In TCRdb, the 5' RACE reads were re-called with MiXCR into one record per CDR3 protein. The sample contains roughly 140,000 distinct CDR3 sequences, approximately 7.7% of which appear only once. Sequences were derived from CD4+ T cells sorted from PBMCs, sampled 5 days after the yellow fever booster vaccination. The receptors derive from a man younger than 45 who received the YFV17D yellow fever vaccine.

This clonotype was observed many times. V gene TRBV9 combines with J gene TRBJ2-7, with 8 bases matching TRBD2. Per germline, CDR1 SGDLS and CDR2 YYNGEE. V was clipped by 0 bases and J by 5 bases; unmatched bases: 7. The CDR3 covers 15 residues. Here the CDR3 DNA reads TGTGCCAGCAGCGTAGGGGGCGGGAGGATCGACGAGCAGTACTTC. This codes for CASSVGGGRIDEQYF.

This clonotype was detected a few times. This chain joins TRBV4-2 and TRBJ2-5, with 14 bases that match TRBD2. CDR3 length: 19 amino acids. With 4 bases clipped from V and 5 bases from J, the junction kept 15 bases outside the gene matches. Germline CDR1 reads LGHNA; CDR2 reads YNFKEQ. The CDR3 region is CASSPGTSGRRGKGETQYF. The CDR3 DNA reads TGTGCCAGCAGCCCTGGGACTAGCGGGAGAAGGGGGAAAGGGGAGACCCAGTACTTC.

This clonotype has only a few counts. J is TRBJ2-5 and V is TRBV29-1; TRBD1 might be the D (6 bases). Trimming left V 6 bases short and J 2 bases short, with 13 bases between. CDR3 length: 13 amino acids. Germline lookup yields CDR1 SQVTM and CDR2 ANQGSEA. The CDR3 DNA reads TGCAGCGTCGCAACAGGGCGGCAAGAGACCCAGTACTTC. Protein: CSVATGRQETQYF.

In DNA form, the CDR3 reads TGTGCCAGCAGTAACAGGGGGCTTGGGGAGACCCAGTACTTC. Amino acids: CASSNRGLGETQYF. The V call is TRBV5-4, the J call TRBJ2-5; 9 bases map to TRBD1. The CDR3 loop spans 14 amino acids. CDR1 and CDR2 from the germline V gene are SGHNT and YYREEE (reference sequence). The ends lost 5 bases at V and 5 bases at J; junction bases unmatched: 7.

This clonotype was seen at least ten times. The CDR3 DNA follows: TGTGCCAGCTCACCACGGGCAGGGGTGGACGAGCAGTACTTC. The encoded protein is CASSPRAGVDEQYF. The gene calls are TRBV18 and TRBJ2-7; D perhaps matches TRBD1 (6 bases). The germline V gene encodes CDR1 KGHSH and CDR2 LQKENI. The CDR3 contains 14 residues. Trimming left V 1 base short and J 5 bases short, with 12 bases between.

This clonotype appeared many times. V usage is TRBV12-3 or TRBV12-4 and J usage is TRBJ2-5; the D gene is possibly TRBD2 (7 bases). Trimming removed 4 bases at V and 5 bases at J, with 14 bases between. This CDR3 is built from 14 residues. CDR3 in DNA: TGTGCCAGCAGTTCCTGGGGGGGCCGGGAGACCCAGTACTTC. Encoded protein: CASSSWGGRETQYF.

Many counts were recorded for this clonotype. The chain joins TRBV7-6 to TRBJ2-2; D may be TRBD2 (6 bases). The germline CDR1 and CDR2 sequences are SGHVS and FNYEAQ. The length of the CDR3 is 15 residues. Between the trimmed V and J ends, which lost 6 bases and 7 bases, there was a span of 18 bases. CDR3 nucleotide sequence: TGTGCCAGCAGGAAGGGCGGGGCCCTGGGCGGGGAGCTGTTTTTT. Its translation: CASRKGGALGGELFF.

This clonotype was seen ten or more times. The chain joins TRBV4-3 to TRBJ2-1; 14 bases are shared with TRBD2. After removal of 1 base from V and 9 bases from J, the junction contained 8 bases not matched to a gene. CDR3 length: 17 residues. Germline V gene data show CDR1 as LGHNA and CDR2 as YSLEER. The CDR3 here is CASSQVKTSGRASEQFF. CDR3 DNA sequence: TGCGCCAGCAGCCAAGTAAAGACTAGCGGGAGGGCCAGTGAGCAGTTCTTC.

This chain connects TRBV7-2 to TRBJ2-5; TRBD2 might be the D (5 bases). V lost 5 bases and J lost 4, with 11 bases in between. This CDR3 has 13 residues. Germline CDR1 SGHTA, CDR2 FQGNSA. Here the CDR3 DNA reads TGTGCCAGCAGCCCCGGGGAAGTAGAGACCCAGTACTTC. This sequence encodes CASSPGEVETQYF.

J is TRBJ2-5 and V is TRBV5-1; D might be TRBD1 (6 bases). This CDR3 region has 11 residues. Trimming shortened V by 5 bases and J by 4 bases, and 6 bases separated the two germline ends. CDR1 SGHRS and CDR2 YFSETQ come from the germline V gene. The CDR3 loop reads CASRGAETQYF. CDR3 coding DNA: TGCGCCAGCAGGGGGGCAGAGACCCAGTACTTC.

In this sample, this clonotype turned up many times. The genes are TRBV6-5 and TRBJ2-1; D remains ambiguous. Germline V gives CDR1 MNHEY, CDR2 SVGAGI. The V gene lost 0 bases and the J gene lost 4 bases, with 7 bases spanning the gap. The CDR3 consists of 14 residues. CDR3 sequence: CASSYSNVYNEQFF. The CDR3 DNA reads as TGTGCCAGCAGTTACTCGAATGTATACAATGAGCAGTTCTTC.

To note about this clonotype: A read error may explain this, as a much larger clone is one base away. V gene TRBV7-8 combines with J gene TRBJ2-1; D possibly corresponds to TRBD1 (6 bases). CDR3 length: 15 residues. Trimming shortened V by 5 bases and J by 7 bases, and 18 bases separated the two germline ends. From germline, CDR1 is SGHVS and CDR2 FQNEAQ. The CDR3 loop reads CASSLMTGPWNEQFF. The DNA for the CDR3 is TGTGCCAGCAGCCTCATGACAGGCCCCTGGAATGAGCAGTTCTTC.

This clonotype was counted many times. The rearrangement links TRBV28 to TRBJ2-7; TRBD2 matches at 13 bases. This CDR3 contains 15 residues. Germline CDR1 is MDHEN and CDR2 is SYDVKM. V lost 2 bases, J lost 6 bases, and 4 bases stayed unmatched. CDR3 in DNA: TGTGCCAGCAGTTTAGGGACTAGCGGGATTTTCGAGCAGTACTTC. It codes for CASSLGTSGIFEQYF.

There are many counts of this clonotype. This chain links TRBV5-1 with TRBJ2-1, with TRBD2 matching 10 bases. Per germline, CDR1 SGHRS and CDR2 YFSETQ. The CDR3 loop spans 13 amino acids. J was trimmed by 6 bases and V by 7 bases; bases with no gene match: 4. The CDR3 sequence: CASREREGNEQFF. CDR3 DNA sequence: TGCGCCAGCCGCGAGCGGGAGGGCAATGAGCAGTTCTTC. The full variable domain, its missing parts supplied by reference TRBV5-1 and TRBJ2-1, is KAGVTQTPRYLIKTRGQQVTLSCSPISGHRSVSWYQQTPGQGLQFLFEYFSETQRNKGNFPGRFSGRQFSNSRSEMNVSTLELGDSALYLCASREREGNEQFFGPGTRLTVL.

This clonotype was recorded at least ten times. The chain combines TRBV29-1 with TRBJ2-3, with 8 bases aligning to TRBD1. This CDR3 has 13 residues. Germline trimming cut 5 bases from V and 5 bases from J; bases unmatched to any gene: 6. Germline V gene data show CDR1 as SQVTM and CDR2 as ANQGSEA. The chain's CDR3 is CSVSKDREDTQYF. In DNA form, the CDR3 reads TGCAGCGTTTCAAAGGACAGGGAAGATACGCAGTATTTT.

This clonotype was picked up many times. The chain couples TRBV5-1 to TRBJ2-2; D perhaps matches TRBD1 (6 bases). The V gene's germline CDR1 is SGHRS and CDR2 YFSETQ. Trimming took 4 bases from V and 0 from J, leaving 13 bases between them. The CDR3 is 16 residues long. The CDR3 sequence: CASSVTGSANTGELFF. The CDR3 nucleotides are TGCGCCAGCAGCGTGACAGGATCCGCGAACACCGGGGAGCTGTTTTTT.

This clonotype was picked up many times. V usage is TRBV20-1 and J usage is TRBJ1-5, with 8 bases that match TRBD1. Germline V lookup: CDR1 DFQATT, CDR2 SNEGSKA (reference sequence). J gave up 4 bases and V 5 bases, and 7 bases lay outside the gene matches. The CDR3 totals 14 residues. Written as DNA, the CDR3 is TGCAGTGCTCCCGGACAGGGCCCAAATCAGCCCCAGCATTTT. It codes for CSAPGQGPNQPQHF.

This clonotype was counted ten times or more. The chain is built from TRBV11-1 and TRBJ2-7, with 11 bases aligning to TRBD2. Germline-derived CDR1 and CDR2 are SGHAT and FQDESV (reference sequence). CDR3 length equals 19 residues. V shed 5 bases, J shed 3 bases, and the junction held 18 bases outside the gene matches. The CDR3 loop is CASSHLPGASGRTLYEQYF. For the CDR3, the DNA is TGTGCCAGCAGCCACCTACCTGGGGCTAGCGGGAGGACGCTCTACGAGCAGTACTTC.

The table lists this clonotype with a few counts. V is TRBV7-2 and J is TRBJ2-7; no firm D call. V was cut by 4 bases and J by 9 bases, with 19 bases left in between. This CDR3 has 14 amino acids. The germline V gene encodes CDR1 SGHTA and CDR2 FQGNSA. CDR3 coding DNA: TGTGCCAGCAGCTCCGTGGGCCGAAACGTGGGGCAGTACTTC. Translated, it gives CASSSVGRNVGQYF.

This clonotype has at least ten counts. V gene TRBV4-3 combines with J gene TRBJ1-6; D remains unclear. Per the germline V gene, CDR1 is LGHNA and CDR2 is YSLEER. V was shortened by 0 bases and J by 6 bases, with 15 bases between the two germline ends. The length of the CDR3 is 17 residues. This CDR3 is CASSQDGSALVNSPLHF. DNA of the CDR3: TGCGCCAGCAGCCAAGACGGGTCAGCCTTGGTTAATTCACCCCTCCACTTT.

This clonotype was detected many times. The chain combines TRBV7-2 with TRBJ2-2, with TRBD2 identical over 11 bases. The CDR3 totals 15 residues. Trimming took 5 bases from V and 6 from J; bases not matched to a gene: 5. In germline, CDR1 is SGHTA, CDR2 FQGNSA. In DNA form, the CDR3 reads TGTGCCAGCAGCCAACCGGGACTAGCGGCCGGGGAGCTGTTTTTT. This codes for CASSQPGLAAGELFF.

This clonotype was counted a few times. This chain connects TRBV5-1 to TRBJ2-5; 8 bases map to TRBD1. Germline assignment: CDR1 SGHRS and CDR2 YFSETQ. Losses at the gene ends were 4 bases for V and 0 bases for J; bases not matched to a gene: 8. The CDR3 runs to 16 residues. CDR3 protein: CASSGQTGAYQETQYF. CDR3 sequence (DNA): TGCGCCAGCAGCGGTCAGACAGGGGCGTACCAAGAGACCCAGTACTTC.

The rearrangement links TRBV7-2 to TRBJ2-1; the match to TRBD1 covers 12 bases. This CDR3 is 13 amino acids long. J lost 16 bases, V lost 5 bases, and 9 bases had no gene match. The germline CDR1 and CDR2 sequences are SGHTA and FQGNSA. CDR3 sequence (DNA): TGTGCCAGCAGCCCCCGCGGGACAGGGGGCGACTTCTTC. As protein: CASSPRGTGGDFF.

This clonotype occurred once. This sequence joins TRBV23-1 and TRBJ2-1; TRBD2 agrees at 7 bases. TRBV23-1 is an open reading frame whose function is uncertain. This CDR3 is 13 amino acids long. J was trimmed by 5 bases and V by 6 bases; bases with no gene match: 4. CDR3 region: CASRRETHNEQFF. DNA of the CDR3: TGCGCCAGCAGGCGGGAGACACACAATGAGCAGTTCTTC.